This entry features one TCR beta chain sequence. One end of the junction fails to match germline, which may point to a read error. These data belong to a study of blood T cell repertoires in COVID-19. Study-level background: Whether acute or convalescent, the COVID-19 samples came from the United States, Italy and Spain.

CDR3 length equals 15 residues. Germline lookup yields CDR1 MNHEY and CDR2 SMNVEV (reference sequence). The data were produced by immunoSEQ multiplex PCR, yet TCRdb's version contains in-frame clones alone and is incomplete. The sample carries roughly 260,000 clones, 70% to 90% recorded once. The TCR sequence derives from a woman in her forties or fifties with acute or convalescent COVID-19. The specimen was peripheral blood. V is TRBV27 and J is TRBJ1-1; no reliable D call. CDR3 nucleotides: TGTGCCAGCAGTATATCCAGACTAATGAACACTGAAGCTTTCTTT. This gives the protein CASSISRLMNTEAFF.